Presented here are 26 T cell receptor beta chains from one specimen sequenced in a study of patients and donors after allogeneic stem cell transplantation. In TCRdb, the RT-PCR reads were re-called with MiXCR into one record per CDR3 protein. The data hold 30,000 to 35,000 distinct CDR3 sequences, with 6.8% observed a single time. Sequencing was done on a sample of blood, either unsorted or a sorted T cell fraction (not recorded which). These receptors were collected from a human donor who was either an allogeneic HSCT recipient or a stem cell or donor lymphocyte infusion donor (not recorded which). It is not recorded whose cells these are; they may come from a transplant donor.

This clonotype ranks as medium-sized. The chain is built from TRBV10-3 and TRBJ1-1, with TRBD1 as a possible D gene (6 bases). Between the trimmed V and J ends, which lost 7 bases and 1 base, there was a span of 10 bases. Germline CDR1 is ENHRY and CDR2 is SYGVKD. The CDR3 runs to 13 residues. The CDR3 spells CAITTDRNTEAFF. As DNA, the CDR3 is TGTGCCATCACCACGGACAGGAACACTGAAGCTTTCTTT.

The gene calls are TRBV28 and TRBJ2-7, with TRBD1 as a possible D gene (6 bases). Germline V CDR1 and CDR2: MDHEN, SYDVKM. The CDR3 sequence is 14 residues long. Trimming removed 6 bases at V and 3 bases at J, with 15 bases between. DNA of the CDR3: TGTGCCAGCAGACCACCAAACAGGGTCTACGAGCAGTACTTC. This encodes CASRPPNRVYEQYF.

Regarding this clonotype: One base away lies a much larger clone, so this may be a sequencing read error. This chain links TRBV3-1 with TRBJ2-1; D gene ambiguous. CDR1 and CDR2 (germline): LGHDT, YNNKEL (reference sequence). This CDR3 has 15 amino acids. The CDR3 here is CASSQDGSAYNEQLF. DNA of the CDR3: TGTGCCAGCAGCCAAGATGGAAGCGCATACAATGAGCAGTTGTTC.

This sequence joins TRBV30 and TRBJ1-5; D is unresolved. Germline V gene sequence: CDR1 GTSNPN, CDR2 SVGIG (reference sequence). V was cut by 5 bases and J by 9 bases, with 11 bases left in between. The CDR3 length is 11 residues. The CDR3 protein is CAWGRDRPQHF. DNA for the CDR3: TGTGCCTGGGGGCGGGATAGGCCCCAGCATTTT.

This clonotype was counted ten times or more. The V and J genes are TRBV20-1 and TRBJ1-5; no reliable D call. The V gene lost 1 base and the J gene lost 0 bases, with 7 bases spanning the gap. The CDR3 is made up of 14 amino acids. CDR1 is DFQATT, CDR2 SNEGSKA, per germline (reference sequence). This chain's CDR3 is CSARAGNSNQPQHF. Written as DNA, the CDR3 is TGCAGTGCTAGAGCGGGGAATAGCAATCAGCCCCAGCATTTT.

This clonotype was observed a handful of times. The chain couples TRBV4-2 to TRBJ2-7; D is possibly TRBD1 (5 bases). CDR1 and CDR2 from the germline V gene are LGHNA and YNFKEQ. The ends were cut back, 4 bases at V and 4 bases at J, with 17 bases in the middle. The CDR3 has 15 residues. The CDR3 DNA follows: TGTGCCAGCAGCCTGTCCCCAGGGCCCATTTACGAGCAGTACTTC. Amino acid sequence: CASSLSPGPIYEQYF.

This clonotype was seen many times. The chain links TRBV7-8 to TRBJ2-5; 8 bases map to TRBD1. This CDR3 is 16 amino acids long. With 5 bases clipped from V and 4 bases from J, the junction kept 12 bases outside the gene matches. Germline CDR1 SGHVS, CDR2 FQNEAQ. CDR3 in amino acids: CASSPGAFTGGETQYF. The DNA for the CDR3 is TGTGCCAGCAGCCCAGGAGCCTTCACAGGGGGAGAGACCCAGTACTTC.

CDR3 residues: CASSSPSQGRTNEKLFF. In DNA, the CDR3 is TGTGCCAGCAGTTCCCCTTCCCAGGGGAGGACTAATGAAAAACTGTTTTTT. The genes are TRBV28 and TRBJ1-4; D perhaps matches TRBD1 (6 bases). The CDR3 has 17 residues. CDR1 is MDHEN and CDR2 is SYDVKM in the germline V gene. The V end was cut by 4 bases, the J end by 2 bases, with 17 bases between.

This clonotype occurred many times. The gene calls are TRBV12-3 or TRBV12-4 and TRBJ1-1; the D is unclear. With 3 bases removed from V and 11 bases from J, the gap between germline ends came to 13 bases. CDR3 size: 12 residues. DNA of the CDR3: TGTGCCAGCAGTTTCACGCGGGCGGAGGCTTTCTTT. Translated: CASSFTRAEAFF.

This clonotype was counted at least ten times. This chain connects TRBV19 to TRBJ1-1; D is uncertain. The germline V gene encodes CDR1 LNHDA and CDR2 SQIVND (reference sequence). The CDR3 is 12 residues long. V was cut by 7 bases and J by 7 bases, with 13 bases left in between. The CDR3 region is CASKQAWGEAFF. The DNA for the CDR3 is TGTGCCAGTAAGCAGGCCTGGGGTGAAGCTTTCTTT.

This chain joins TRBV5-5 and TRBJ2-5; 7 positions agree with TRBD1. The length of the CDR3 is 17 residues. CDR1 and CDR2 (germline): SGHKS, YYEKEE (reference sequence). After removal of 0 bases from V and 7 bases from J, the junction contained 15 bases not matched to a gene. The CDR3, as DNA: TGTGCCAGCAGCTTGGATCGGACAGGTGGGACGGCAAGGACCCAGTACTTC. It encodes CASSLDRTGGTARTQYF.

The table lists this clonotype with many counts. The V gene is TRBV7-8, the J gene TRBJ1-1; 7 nucleotides line up with TRBD1. The trim removed 5 bases at V and 5 bases at J, leaving 8 bases unmatched. The CDR3 contains 14 residues. CDR1 is SGHVS, CDR2 FQNEAQ, per germline. The CDR3 protein is CASSTDRVKTEAFF. DNA for the CDR3: TGTGCCAGCAGCACCGACAGGGTTAAGACTGAAGCTTTCTTT. The whole variable domain, filled in from reference TRBV7-8 and TRBJ1-1, reads GAGVSQSPRYKVAKRGQDVALRCDPISGHVSLFWYQQALGQGPEFLTYFQNEAQLDKSGLPSDRFFAERPEGSVSTLKIQRTQQEDSAVYLCASSTDRVKTEAFFGQGTRLTVV.

The table lists this clonotype with many counts. The rearrangement uses TRBV20-1 and TRBJ1-2; 7 positions match TRBD1. Trimming at V came to 1 base and at J to 5 bases, leaving 7 bases not matched to a gene. The CDR3 runs 14 residues. CDR1 and CDR2 (germline): DFQATT, SNEGSKA (reference sequence). As DNA, the CDR3 is TGCAGTGCTAGAGGTTCACAGGGGTCGTATGGCTACACCTTC. Translating it yields CSARGSQGSYGYTF.

This clonotype was detected many times. The chain links TRBV29-1 to TRBJ1-5; TRBD1 is a possible D gene (5 bases). Deletions cut 7 bases from V and 2 bases from J, with 15 bases between. From germline, CDR1 is SQVTM and CDR2 ANQGSEA. The CDR3 consists of 14 residues. The CDR3 region is CSARLGAGNQPQHF. Here the CDR3 DNA reads TGCAGCGCTCGGCTTGGGGCGGGCAATCAGCCCCAGCATTTT. Using reference TRBV29-1 and TRBJ1-5 for the parts outside the CDR3, the full variable domain is SAVISQKPSRDICQRGTSLTIQCQVDSQVTMMFWYRQQPGQSLTLIATANQGSEATYESGFVIDKFPISRPNLTFSTLTVSNMSPEDSSIYLCSARLGAGNQPQHFGDGTRLSIL.

The genes are TRBV9 and TRBJ2-7; 7 nucleotides match TRBD2. The CDR3 contains 16 residues. CDR1 and CDR2 from the germline V gene are SGDLS and YYNGEE. The V and J ends lost 0 bases and 7 bases, in that order; junction bases with no gene match: 13. The CDR3: CASSVGRTGGSGEQYF. CDR3 DNA sequence: TGTGCCAGCAGCGTAGGGCGGACTGGCGGGAGTGGAGAGCAGTACTTC. Variable domain in full (rest from reference TRBV9 and TRBJ2-7): DSGVTQTPKHLITATGQRVTLRCSPRSGDLSVYWYQQSLDQGLQFLIQYYNGEERAKGNILERFSAQQFPDLHSELNLSSLELGDSALYFCASSVGRTGGSGEQYFGPGTRLTVT.

This clonotype was counted many times. The chain recombines TRBV20-1 with TRBJ2-7, with D perhaps being TRBD1 or TRBD2 (5 bases each). This CDR3 contains 14 residues. The germline V and J ends were trimmed by 4 bases and 2 bases, with 15 bases remaining between them. Germline V gene lookup returns CDR1 DFQATT and CDR2 SNEGSKA (reference sequence). The CDR3 region is CSAKSGTATYEQYF. Here the CDR3 DNA reads TGCAGTGCTAAGTCCGGGACCGCCACCTACGAGCAGTACTTC.

At least ten counts were recorded for this clonotype. This chain joins TRBV11-1 and TRBJ2-1, with 10 nucleotides matching TRBD2. The CDR3 has 16 amino acids. Germline lookup yields CDR1 SGHAT and CDR2 FQDESV (reference sequence). V lost 0 bases and J lost 13; bases outside the gene matches: 12. The DNA of the CDR3 is TGTGCCAGCAGCTTAGCCCTAGCGGGAGTCATAAGGGGACAGTTCTTC. This codes for CASSLALAGVIRGQFF.

This chain uses TRBV20-1 with TRBJ2-4, with D hard to call. From germline, CDR1 is DFQATT and CDR2 SNEGSKA (reference sequence). The CDR3 runs 13 residues. V gave up 3 bases and J gave up 1 base, with 7 bases separating them. The CDR3 region has the DNA TGCAGTGCTAGTCTCCGGGCCAAAAACATTCAGTACTTC. Its translation: CSASLRAKNIQYF.

The table lists this clonotype with many counts. This chain connects TRBV20-1 to TRBJ2-1; no clear D. The CDR3 consists of 13 residues. V lost 3 bases and J lost 3, with 9 bases in between. Germline assignment: CDR1 DFQATT and CDR2 SNEGSKA (reference sequence). The CDR3 nucleotides read TGCAGTGCTAGGGCCGGCCGCTACAATGAGCAGTTCTTC. The encoded protein is CSARAGRYNEQFF.

This clonotype was picked up a small number of times. The chain employs TRBV10-3 and TRBJ2-1; the D is unclear. This CDR3 is built from 11 residues. V lost 3 bases and J 13 bases, leaving 10 bases between the germline ends. Per the germline V gene, CDR1 is ENHRY and CDR2 is SYGVKD. The chain's CDR3 is CAISDGTTQFF. The CDR3 nucleotides read TGTGCCATCAGTGATGGAACCACTCAGTTCTTC.

The chain recombines TRBV29-1 with TRBJ2-1; 9 bases map to TRBD2. Germline V gene sequence: CDR1 SQVTM, CDR2 ANQGSEA. The V gene end was trimmed by 1 base and the J gene end by 7 bases; junction bases not matched to a gene: 5. This CDR3 has 14 residues. The CDR3 coding sequence is TGCAGCGTTGAAGGATCTAGCGGGGAGAATGAGCAGTTCTTC. It yields the protein CSVEGSSGENEQFF.

The chain is built from TRBV18 and TRBJ1-1; D uncertain. CDR3 length: 12 residues. The V gene's germline CDR1 is KGHSH and CDR2 LQKENI. V gave up 3 bases and J gave up 1 base, with 3 bases separating them. The DNA of the CDR3 is TGTGCCAGCTCACCGCAGAACACTGAAGCTTTCTTT. This codes for CASSPQNTEAFF.

This clonotype was seen more than once but under ten times. The chain has TRBV25-1 and TRBJ2-1; D possibly matches TRBD1 or TRBD2 (7 bases each). This CDR3 has 15 amino acids. Germline V gene lookup returns CDR1 MGHDK and CDR2 SYGVNS. V was pared by 8 bases and J by 3 bases, with 17 bases between. The CDR3 nucleotides are TGTGCCAGCGACCCAGGGGGGGACTTCTACAATGAGCAGTTCTTC. It translates to CASDPGGDFYNEQFF.

DNA for the CDR3: TGTGCCAGCAGTTACGCGACAGGGTTCAATGAGCAGTTCTTC. The encoded protein is CASSYATGFNEQFF. The chain uses TRBV6-2 or TRBV6-3 and TRBJ2-1; 7 bases agree with TRBD1. The CDR3 extends over 14 amino acids. Unmatched junction bases numbered 4, after V lost 2 bases and J lost 6 bases. Per germline, CDR1 MNHEY and CDR2 SVGEGT.

This clonotype was seen a few times. In nucleotides, the CDR3 is TGTGCCAGCAGTCCTTGGACAGCCGGGGAGACCCAGTACTTC. The encoded protein is CASSPWTAGETQYF. The chain couples TRBV27 to TRBJ2-5; D is possibly TRBD1 (6 bases). CDR3 length: 14 residues. Trimming removed 5 bases at V and 5 bases at J, with 15 bases between. Germline V lookup: CDR1 MNHEY, CDR2 SMNVEV (reference sequence).

This clonotype was seen a few times. DNA of the CDR3: TGTGCCAGCAGCTTGGAGTCACTAGCGGGATTCTACAATGAGCAGTTCTTC. Translated, it gives CASSLESLAGFYNEQFF. The V and J genes are TRBV5-5 and TRBJ2-1; 10 bases map to TRBD2. V shed 0 bases and J 3 bases; nucleotides not matched to a gene: 6. This CDR3 comprises 17 residues. Germline lookup yields CDR1 SGHKS and CDR2 YYEKEE (reference sequence). Using reference TRBV5-5 and TRBJ2-1 for the parts outside the CDR3, the full variable domain is DAGVTQSPTHLIKTRGQQVTLRCSPISGHKSVSWYQQVLGQGPQFIFQYYEKEERGRGNFPDRFSARQFPNYSSELNVNALLLGDSALYLCASSLESLAGFYNEQFFGPGTRLTVL.